This T cell receptor (beta chain) was sequenced during a study of cytomegalovirus exposure and HLA in healthy donors. Study information: An early data release held around 80 million unique TCRs from HLA-typed donors. Study-wide findings and caveats: Sequencing likely generated an artifact that appeared as a cluster of highly shared sequence variants. As a later analysis showed, several of the most significant clusters appeared to be linked to common viral pathogens.

Researchers ran the PCR with 60 Vbeta and 13 Jbeta primers. In the source study's methods: A later analysis counted 65 million to 95 million unique TCR beta chains, some 10 million shared. Clones were sequenced by immunoSEQ multiplex PCR, and TCRdb holds only the in-frame ones, with some missing. V, J and clone size are taken as reported in that table, and D and trimming were inferred from the DNA itself. The table records about 110,000 clones, roughly four fifths of them present only once. As concerns this clone: The antigen is unknown.

The V and J ends lost 4 bases and 1 base respectively, with 8 bases between them. Per germline, CDR1 SGHRS and CDR2 YFSETQ. This CDR3 is built from 13 residues. The receptor comes from a woman younger than 35 in good health and CMV-seronegative. The sequencing input was PBMCs. The chain joins TRBV5-1 to TRBJ2-5; a possible D gene is TRBD1 (6 bases). CDR3 nucleotides: TGCGCCAGCAGCCCGGACAGCCAAGAGACCCAGTACTTC. Protein product: CASSPDSQETQYF.